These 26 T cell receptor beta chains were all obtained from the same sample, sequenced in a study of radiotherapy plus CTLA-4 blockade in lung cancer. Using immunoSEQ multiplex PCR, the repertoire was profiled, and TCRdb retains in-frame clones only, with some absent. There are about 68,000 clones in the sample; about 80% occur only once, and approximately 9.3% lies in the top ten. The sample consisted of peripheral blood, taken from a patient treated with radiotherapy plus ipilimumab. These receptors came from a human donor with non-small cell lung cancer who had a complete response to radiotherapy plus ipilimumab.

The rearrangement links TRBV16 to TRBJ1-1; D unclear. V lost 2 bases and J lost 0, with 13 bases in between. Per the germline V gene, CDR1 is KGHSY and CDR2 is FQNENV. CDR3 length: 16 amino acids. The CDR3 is CASSQELRNMNTEAFF. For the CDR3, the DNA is TGTGCCAGCAGCCAAGAACTGCGGAACATGAACACTGAAGCTTTCTTT.

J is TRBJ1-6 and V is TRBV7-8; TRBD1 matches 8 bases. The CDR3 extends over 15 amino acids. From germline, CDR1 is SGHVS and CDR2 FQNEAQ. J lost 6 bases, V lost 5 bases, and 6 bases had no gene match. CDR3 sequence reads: CASSTRTGSNSPLHF. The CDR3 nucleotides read TGTGCCAGCAGCACCCGGACAGGGAGTAATTCACCCCTCCACTTT.

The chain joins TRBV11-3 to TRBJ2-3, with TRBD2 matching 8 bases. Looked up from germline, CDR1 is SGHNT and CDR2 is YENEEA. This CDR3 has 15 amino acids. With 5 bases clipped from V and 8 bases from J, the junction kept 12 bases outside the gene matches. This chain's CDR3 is CASSPSSTGGVTQYF. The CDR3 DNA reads TGTGCCAGCAGCCCCAGCTCCACGGGGGGGGTTACGCAGTATTTT. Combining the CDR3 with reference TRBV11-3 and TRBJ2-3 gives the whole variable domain EAGVVQSPRYKIIEKKQPVAFWCNPISGHNTLYWYLQNLGQGPELLIRYENEEAVDDSQLPKDRFSAERLKGVDSTLKIQPAELGDSAVYLCASSPSSTGGVTQYFGPGTRLTVL.

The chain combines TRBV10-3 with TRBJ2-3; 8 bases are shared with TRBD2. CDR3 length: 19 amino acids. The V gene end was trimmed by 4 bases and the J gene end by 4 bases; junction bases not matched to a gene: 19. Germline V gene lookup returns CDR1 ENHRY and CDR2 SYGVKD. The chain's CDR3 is CAISGAPGTSMEGADTQYF. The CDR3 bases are TGTGCCATCAGTGGGGCCCCCGGGACTAGTATGGAAGGGGCAGATACGCAGTATTTT.

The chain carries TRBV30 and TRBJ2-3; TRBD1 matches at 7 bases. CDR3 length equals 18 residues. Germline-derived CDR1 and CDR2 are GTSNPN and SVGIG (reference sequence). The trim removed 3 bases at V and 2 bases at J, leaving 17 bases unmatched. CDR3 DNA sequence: TGTGCCTGGAGACCGACTAAGGGGGCCGCCCGGGTCACAGATACGCAGTATTTT. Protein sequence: CAWRPTKGAARVTDTQYF.

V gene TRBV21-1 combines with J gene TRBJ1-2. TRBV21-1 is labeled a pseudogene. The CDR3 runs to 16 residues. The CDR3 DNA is TGTGCCAGCAGGTTTATCCTAGCTACAGAGACCTATGGCTACACCTTC. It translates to CASRFILATETYGYTF.

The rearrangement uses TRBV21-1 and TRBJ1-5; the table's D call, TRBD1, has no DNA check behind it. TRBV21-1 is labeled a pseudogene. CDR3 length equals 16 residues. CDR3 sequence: CASNPLEQGVPQPQHF. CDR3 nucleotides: TGTGCCAGCAACCCCCTGGAACAGGGGGTCCCTCAGCCCCAGCATTTT.

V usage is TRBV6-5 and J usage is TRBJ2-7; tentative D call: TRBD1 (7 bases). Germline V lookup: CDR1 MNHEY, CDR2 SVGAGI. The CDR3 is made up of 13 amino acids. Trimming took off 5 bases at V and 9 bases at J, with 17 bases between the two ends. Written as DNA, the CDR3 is TGTGCCAGCAGTCCTCAGGGGGGAATAGTGCAGTACTTC. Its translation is CASSPQGGIVQYF.

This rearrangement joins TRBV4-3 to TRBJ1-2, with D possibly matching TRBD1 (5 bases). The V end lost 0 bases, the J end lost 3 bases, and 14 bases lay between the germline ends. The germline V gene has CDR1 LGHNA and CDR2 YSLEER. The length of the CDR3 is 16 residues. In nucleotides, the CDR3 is TGCGCCAGCAGCCAAGATTTGGGCAGGGAGGACTATGGCTACACCTTC. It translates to CASSQDLGREDYGYTF.

The CDR3: CAWSPRNRGENTEAFF. In DNA form, the CDR3 reads TGTGCCTGGAGTCCACGAAACAGGGGGGAGAACACTGAAGCTTTCTTT. The gene calls are TRBV30 and TRBJ1-1, with 8 bases aligning to TRBD1. The CDR3 is 16 amino acids. With V trimmed by 2 bases and J by 1 base, 9 bases remained unmatched. Per germline, CDR1 GTSNPN and CDR2 SVGIG (reference sequence).

The CDR3: CASTPVGAGFGSYSNQPQHF. The DNA of the CDR3 is TGTGCCAGTACCCCCGTGGGAGCCGGATTCGGGAGTTATAGCAATCAGCCCCAGCATTTT. The rearrangement uses TRBV19 and TRBJ1-5; D remains ambiguous. This CDR3 is built from 20 residues. Germline values: CDR1 LNHDA, CDR2 SQIVND (reference sequence). V was pared by 7 bases and J by 0 bases, with 28 bases between. The full variable domain, completed using reference TRBV19 and TRBJ1-5, is DGGITQSPKYLFRKEGQNVTLSCEQNLNHDAMYWYRQDPGQGLRLIYYSQIVNDFQKGDIAEGYSVSREKKESFPLTVTSAQKNPTAFYLCASTPVGAGFGSYSNQPQHFGDGTRLSIL.

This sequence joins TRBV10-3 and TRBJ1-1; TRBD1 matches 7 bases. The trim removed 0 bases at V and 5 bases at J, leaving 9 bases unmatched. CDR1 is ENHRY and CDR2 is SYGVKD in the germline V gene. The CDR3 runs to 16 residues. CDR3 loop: CAISESGDRVPTEAFF. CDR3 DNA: TGTGCCATCAGTGAGTCGGGCGACAGGGTGCCAACTGAAGCTTTCTTT.

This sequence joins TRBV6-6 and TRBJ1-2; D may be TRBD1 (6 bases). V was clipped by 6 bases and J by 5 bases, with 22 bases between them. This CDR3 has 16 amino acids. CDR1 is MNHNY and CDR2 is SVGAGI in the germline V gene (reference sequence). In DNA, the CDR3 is TGTGCCAGCAGCTCCCTCCGGAGACAGGAGAAGTATGGCTACACCTTC. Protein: CASSSLRRQEKYGYTF.

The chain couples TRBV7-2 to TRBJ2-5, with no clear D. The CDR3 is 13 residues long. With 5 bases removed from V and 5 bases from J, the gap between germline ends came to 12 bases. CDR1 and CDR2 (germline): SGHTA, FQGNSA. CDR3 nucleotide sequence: TGTGCCAGCAGCACCCCCCTGGTGGAGACCCAGTACTTC. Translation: CASSTPLVETQYF. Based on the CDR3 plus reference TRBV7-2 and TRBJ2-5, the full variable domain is GAGVSQSPSNKVTEKGKDVELRCDPISGHTALYWYRQSLGQGLEFLIYFQGNSAPDKSGLPSDRFSAERTGGSVSTLTIQRTQQEDSAVYLCASSTPLVETQYFGPGTRLLVL.

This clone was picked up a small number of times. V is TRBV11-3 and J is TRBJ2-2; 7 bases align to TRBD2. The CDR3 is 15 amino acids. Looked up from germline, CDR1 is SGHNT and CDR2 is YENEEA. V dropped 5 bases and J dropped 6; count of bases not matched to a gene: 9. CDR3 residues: CASSPQGGVPGELFF. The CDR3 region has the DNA TGTGCCAGCAGCCCCCAGGGAGGGGTTCCCGGGGAGCTGTTTTTT.

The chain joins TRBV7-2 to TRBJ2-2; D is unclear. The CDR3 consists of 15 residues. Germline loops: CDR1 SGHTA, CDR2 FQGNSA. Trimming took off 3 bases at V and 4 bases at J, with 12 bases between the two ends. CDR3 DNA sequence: TGTGCCAGCAGCTTCAAGGTACTTGCCACCGGGGAGCTGTTTTTT. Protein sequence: CASSFKVLATGELFF.

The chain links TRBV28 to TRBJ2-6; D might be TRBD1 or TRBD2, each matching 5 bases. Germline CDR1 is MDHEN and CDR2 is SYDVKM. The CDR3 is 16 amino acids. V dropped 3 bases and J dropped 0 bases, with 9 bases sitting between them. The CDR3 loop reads CASSFRGRSGANVLTF. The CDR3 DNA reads TGTGCCAGCAGTTTCCGGGGCCGCTCTGGGGCCAACGTCCTGACTTTC.

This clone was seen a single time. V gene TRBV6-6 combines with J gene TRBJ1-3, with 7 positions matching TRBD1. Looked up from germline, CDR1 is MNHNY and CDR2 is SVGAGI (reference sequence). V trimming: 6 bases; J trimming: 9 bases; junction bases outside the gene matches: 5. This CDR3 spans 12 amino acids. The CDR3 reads CASRETGFTIYF. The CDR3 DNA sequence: TGTGCCAGCAGAGAGACAGGGTTCACCATATATTTT.

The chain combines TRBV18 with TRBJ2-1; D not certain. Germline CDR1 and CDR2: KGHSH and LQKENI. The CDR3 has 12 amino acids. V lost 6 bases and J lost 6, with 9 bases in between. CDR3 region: CASSGPSNEQFF. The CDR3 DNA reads TGTGCCAGCTCTGGGCCTTCCAATGAGCAGTTCTTC.

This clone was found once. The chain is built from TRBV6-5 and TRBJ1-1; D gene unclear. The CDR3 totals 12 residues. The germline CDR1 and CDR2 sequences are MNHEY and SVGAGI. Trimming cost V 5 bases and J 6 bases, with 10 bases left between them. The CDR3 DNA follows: TGTGCCAGCAGTCCACCCGGCCCTGAAGCTTTCTTT. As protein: CASSPPGPEAFF.

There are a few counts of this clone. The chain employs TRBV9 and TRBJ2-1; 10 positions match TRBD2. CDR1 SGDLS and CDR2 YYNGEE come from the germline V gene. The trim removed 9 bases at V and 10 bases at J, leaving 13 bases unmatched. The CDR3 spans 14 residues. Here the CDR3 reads CATSISGGGQEQFF. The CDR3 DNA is TGTGCCACCAGTATAAGCGGGGGGGGACAGGAGCAGTTCTTC.

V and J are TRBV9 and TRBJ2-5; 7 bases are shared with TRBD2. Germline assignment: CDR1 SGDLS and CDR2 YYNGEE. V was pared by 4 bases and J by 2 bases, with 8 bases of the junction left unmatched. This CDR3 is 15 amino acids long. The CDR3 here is CASSLAEATQETQYF. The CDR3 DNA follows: TGTGCCAGCAGCCTAGCGGAAGCCACTCAAGAGACCCAGTACTTC.

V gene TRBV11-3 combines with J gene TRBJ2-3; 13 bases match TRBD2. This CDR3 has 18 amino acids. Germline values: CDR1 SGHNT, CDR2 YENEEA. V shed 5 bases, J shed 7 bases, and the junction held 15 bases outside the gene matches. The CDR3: CASSRQGLLAGGPYTQYF. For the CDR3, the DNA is TGTGCCAGCAGCCGACAGGGCCTACTAGCGGGAGGGCCTTATACGCAGTATTTT.

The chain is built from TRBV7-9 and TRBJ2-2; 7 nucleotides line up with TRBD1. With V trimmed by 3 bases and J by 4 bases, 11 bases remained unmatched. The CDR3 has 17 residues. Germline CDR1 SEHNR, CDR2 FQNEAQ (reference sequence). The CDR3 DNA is TGTGCCAGCAGCTTCGGGTCGACAGGGATATCCACCGGGGAGCTGTTTTTT. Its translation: CASSFGSTGISTGELFF.

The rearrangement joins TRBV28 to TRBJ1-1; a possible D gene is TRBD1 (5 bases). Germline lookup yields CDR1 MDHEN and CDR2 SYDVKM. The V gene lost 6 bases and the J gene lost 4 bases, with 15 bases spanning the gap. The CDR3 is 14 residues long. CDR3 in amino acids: CASRTASLSTEAFF. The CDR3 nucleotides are TGTGCCAGCAGGACAGCCAGTTTGAGCACTGAAGCTTTCTTT.

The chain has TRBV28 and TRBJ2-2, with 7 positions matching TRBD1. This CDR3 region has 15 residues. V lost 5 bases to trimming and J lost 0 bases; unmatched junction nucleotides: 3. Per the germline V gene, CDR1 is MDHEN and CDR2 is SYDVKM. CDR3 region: CASSTGVSNTGELFF. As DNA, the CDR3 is TGTGCCAGCAGTACAGGGGTTTCGAACACCGGGGAGCTGTTTTTT.